This T cell receptor (beta chain) was captured in a study of early T cells in non-severe SARS-CoV-2 infection. Study-level background: Alpha and beta chains were unpaired, from unsorted whole-blood bulk RNA. General study results and limits: The VDJdb matching leaned toward anti-spike CD8 responses and overlooked private and CD4 specificities.

This clonotype has at least ten counts. Its target is not known. Unique molecular identifiers tagged individual cDNA molecules. TCRdb reanalysed the 5' RACE reads using MiXCR and keeps one entry per CDR3 protein. The sample consists of about 80,000 distinct CDR3 sequences, less than 15% of them appearing once. Trimming stripped 0 bases from V and 8 bases from J, with 7 bases between. This CDR3 spans 12 amino acids. Germline CDR1 ENHRY, CDR2 SYGVKD. The starting material was whole blood, obtained at baseline. The chain has TRBV10-3 and TRBJ1-2, with D uncertain. The receptor's source is an adult who was a healthcare worker with PCR-confirmed SARS-CoV-2 infection or an uninfected control (not recorded which). The donor label of this sample is uncertain. CDR3 sequence (DNA): TGTGCCATCAGTGAGTCTAAATTCGGCTACACCTTC. Translating it yields CAISESKFGYTF.